These 17 T cell receptor beta chains share one sample of origin, sequenced in a study of T cell changes during pregnancy in multiple sclerosis. Clones were sequenced by immunoSEQ multiplex PCR, and TCRdb holds only the in-frame ones, with some missing. There are about 67,000 clones in the sample; approximately 89% occur only once, and 1.4% to 1.5% lies in the top ten. The sample here was peripheral blood, taken in the second trimester of pregnancy. These receptors all come from a female donor with multiple sclerosis, enrolled in a pregnancy study.

This clone was observed a few times. The rearrangement links TRBV9 to TRBJ2-3; tentative D call: TRBD2 (5 bases). This CDR3 is 14 amino acids long. Germline-derived CDR1 and CDR2 are SGDLS and YYNGEE. Trimming took off 1 base at V and 5 bases at J, with 11 bases between the two ends. For the CDR3, the DNA is TGTGCCAGCAGCGTAAGGGCAGAGGGAGATACGCAGTATTTT. It yields the protein CASSVRAEGDTQYF.

The V gene is TRBV5-1, the J gene TRBJ2-7; possible D gene TRBD2, 6 bases. The germline V and J ends were trimmed by 0 bases and 5 bases, with 9 bases remaining between them. Per the germline V gene, CDR1 is SGHRS and CDR2 is YFSETQ. This CDR3 has 13 residues. In DNA form, the CDR3 reads TGCGCCAGCAGCTTGGAACCGGGGGACGAGCAGTACTTC. Translating it yields CASSLEPGDEQYF.

This sequence joins TRBV23-1 and TRBJ2-2; 7 bases are a match to TRBD2. TRBV23-1 has ORF status, its function being uncertain. After removal of 0 bases from V and 2 bases from J, the junction contained 9 bases not matched to a gene. The CDR3 runs to 18 residues. The CDR3 protein is CASSQSEISGDNTGELFF. DNA for the CDR3: TGCGCCAGCAGTCAATCGGAAATAAGCGGGGATAACACCGGGGAGCTGTTTTTT.

The chain joins TRBV6-1 to TRBJ2-1; 12 bases map to TRBD2. V shed 5 bases, J shed 4 bases, and the junction held 6 bases outside the gene matches. Germline V CDR1 and CDR2: MNHNS, SASEGT. The CDR3 sequence is 16 residues long. CDR3 coding DNA: TGTGCCAGCAGTCAAGGACTAGCGGGACCGTACAATGAGCAGTTCTTC. It encodes CASSQGLAGPYNEQFF.

The rearrangement joins TRBV5-6 to TRBJ1-2, with 9 positions matching TRBD1. Germline loops: CDR1 SGHDT, CDR2 YYEEEE. V lost 3 bases to trimming and J lost 5 bases; unmatched junction nucleotides: 8. CDR3 length: 15 amino acids. The CDR3 region has the DNA TGTGCCAGCAGCTACAACAGGGGGCGTCGGTATGGCTACACCTTC. This gives the protein CASSYNRGRRYGYTF. The variable domain in full, with the rest retrieved from reference TRBV5-6 and TRBJ1-2, is DAGVTQSPTHLIKTRGQQVTLRCSPKSGHDTVSWYQQALGQGPQFIFQYYEEEERQRGNFPDRFSGHQFPNYSSELNVNALLLGDSALYLCASSYNRGRRYGYTFGSGTRLTVV.

The DNA of the CDR3 is TGTGCCAGTAGTATGCTGTCCCGAGACACCGGGGAGCTGTTTTTT. It is translated as CASSMLSRDTGELFF. V gene TRBV19 combines with J gene TRBJ2-2, with D hard to call. Per germline, CDR1 LNHDA and CDR2 SQIVND (reference sequence). The CDR3 length is 15 residues. V dropped 3 bases and J dropped 3 bases, with 11 bases sitting between them.

The genes are TRBV5-1 and TRBJ2-5; TRBD2 agrees at 7 bases. V shed 3 bases and J 5 bases; nucleotides not matched to a gene: 13. The germline V gene encodes CDR1 SGHRS and CDR2 YFSETQ. The CDR3 covers 16 residues. DNA of the CDR3: TGCGCCAGCAGCTCTCCGGACGGGGGGTATGCGGAGACCCAGTACTTC. Encoded protein: CASSSPDGGYAETQYF.

V usage is TRBV18 and J usage is TRBJ1-1; D is undetermined. Between the trimmed V and J ends, which lost 6 bases and 4 bases, there was a span of 12 bases. The CDR3 runs to 13 residues. The germline CDR1 and CDR2 sequences are KGHSH and LQKENI. The CDR3 loop reads CASSEGKSTEAFF. The CDR3 nucleotides are TGTGCCAGCTCGGAGGGAAAGAGCACTGAAGCTTTCTTT.

The chain couples TRBV5-1 to TRBJ1-2, with unresolved D. Germline V gene sequence: CDR1 SGHRS, CDR2 YFSETQ. There are 13 residues in the CDR3. V lost 4 bases to trimming and J lost 7 bases, with 14 bases between them. The CDR3: CASSVPGTAGYTF. DNA for the CDR3: TGCGCCAGCAGCGTTCCAGGAACGGCTGGCTACACCTTC.

The genes are TRBV19 and TRBJ1-5; D might be TRBD1 (5 bases). Germline V gives CDR1 LNHDA, CDR2 SQIVND (reference sequence). The V end lost 3 bases, the J end lost 3 bases, and 18 bases lay between the germline ends. The CDR3 is 17 amino acids. In DNA form, the CDR3 reads TGTGCCAGTAGTATGTTTGAGACAGTCAGTACCAATCAGCCCCAGCATTTT. Protein product: CASSMFETVSTNQPQHF.

The genes are TRBV7-7 and TRBJ2-1; 9 nucleotides match TRBD2. V shed 5 bases and J 7 bases; nucleotides not matched to a gene: 6. Germline CDR1 and CDR2: SSHAT and FNYEAQ (reference sequence). The CDR3 consists of 14 residues. In DNA, the CDR3 is TGTGCCAGCAGCCCCGGGCGGGGGGGGAATGAGCAGTTCTTC. It translates to CASSPGRGGNEQFF. Drawing the rest from reference TRBV7-7 and TRBJ2-1, the complete variable domain is GAGVSQSPRYKVTKRGQDVTLRCDPISSHATLYWYQQALGQGPEFLTYFNYEAQPDKSGLPSDRFSAERPEGSISTLTIQRTEQRDSAMYRCASSPGRGGNEQFFGPGTRLTVL.

The J gene is TRBJ2-5, the V gene TRBV7-2, with 7 bases matching TRBD1. This CDR3 comprises 14 residues. Trimming at V came to 5 bases and at J to 7 bases, leaving 10 bases not matched to a gene. Germline V CDR1 and CDR2: SGHTA, FQGNSA. CDR3 in amino acids: CASSLGQDRATQYF. The CDR3 DNA follows: TGTGCCAGCAGCCTCGGACAGGATAGGGCGACCCAGTACTTC.

This chain connects TRBV12-5 to TRBJ1-1; 8 bases match TRBD1. CDR1 is LGHNT and CDR2 is FRNRAP in the germline V gene. After removal of 1 base from V and 7 bases from J, the junction contained 11 bases not matched to a gene. This CDR3 has 16 amino acids. The CDR3 sequence: CASGLEYRTGLVEAFF. In DNA form, the CDR3 reads TGTGCTAGTGGTTTGGAATACCGGACAGGGTTGGTTGAAGCTTTCTTT.

In DNA, the CDR3 is TGCGCCAGCAGCTTGTTCGGTAGCGGAAGCACAGATACGCAGTATTTT. This sequence encodes CASSLFGSGSTDTQYF. The chain couples TRBV5-1 to TRBJ2-3; the D gene is possibly TRBD2 (6 bases). CDR1 is SGHRS, CDR2 YFSETQ, per germline. V gave up 1 base and J gave up 0 bases, with 12 bases separating them. The CDR3 consists of 16 residues. The full variable domain, its missing parts supplied by reference TRBV5-1 and TRBJ2-3, is KAGVTQTPRYLIKTRGQQVTLSCSPISGHRSVSWYQQTPGQGLQFLFEYFSETQRNKGNFPGRFSGRQFSNSRSEMNVSTLELGDSALYLCASSLFGSGSTDTQYFGPGTRLTVL.

The chain is built from TRBV6-6 and TRBJ1-2; D not resolved. V lost 4 bases to trimming and J lost 5 bases, with 14 bases between them. From germline, CDR1 is MNHNY and CDR2 SVGAGI (reference sequence). The CDR3 consists of 14 residues. CDR3 protein: CASSSYQRGYGYTF. The CDR3 region has the DNA TGTGCCAGCAGTTCCTACCAGCGAGGTTATGGCTACACCTTC.

This chain links TRBV10-2 with TRBJ1-1; 8 nucleotides line up with TRBD1. CDR1 and CDR2 (germline): WSHSY, SAAADI. Trimming at V came to 3 bases and at J to 5 bases, leaving 5 bases not matched to a gene. CDR3 length: 14 amino acids. CDR3 sequence: CASSDGQGGTEAFF. CDR3 DNA sequence: TGCGCCAGCAGTGATGGACAGGGTGGAACTGAAGCTTTCTTT.

The chain employs TRBV27 and TRBJ1-2, with D possibly TRBD1 on 6 matching bases. There are 18 residues in the CDR3. The V gene's germline CDR1 is MNHEY and CDR2 SMNVEV (reference sequence). Trimming cost V 2 bases and J 7 bases, with 26 bases left between them. CDR3 region: CASSLGQGRNGRLFGYTF. CDR3 bases: TGTGCCAGCAGTTTAGGTCAGGGGCGTAATGGGCGATTATTTGGCTACACCTTC.